This is a list of T cell receptor beta chains from one sample in a study of blood T cell repertoires in COVID-19. This table comes from immunoSEQ multiplex PCR, and its TCRdb copy is limited to in-frame clones, with some not included. The profile shows more than 200,000 clones, roughly 90% of them singletons. Input material: PBMCs or T cells enriched from blood (not recorded which). The source is a woman in her 30s with acute COVID-19. CDR3s include the opening cysteine and the closing phenylalanine or tryptophan. The D gene is left open where the match is weak. Part of the rows lack a size; the others show once, few, many or a class for expanded clones.

d_call: .
j_call: TRBJ2-7
clone_size: .
v_call: TRBV5-5
cdr3_length: 15
cdr3_aa: CASSLLFSQGSEQYF
cdr3_nt: TGTGCCAGCAGCTTGCTTTTTTCCCAGGGATCCGAGCAGTACTTC

d_call: .
j_call: TRBJ2-7
clone_size: .
v_call: TRBV18
cdr3_length: 15
cdr3_aa: CASSDRQVIPDEQYF
cdr3_nt: TGTGCCAGCTCAGACAGACAGGTTATCCCGGACGAGCAGTACTTC

d_call: .
j_call: TRBJ2-7
clone_size: .
v_call: TRBV29-1
cdr3_length: 13
cdr3_aa: CSVEAQGGDEQYF
cdr3_nt: TGCAGCGTTGAGGCACAAGGAGGAGACGAGCAGTACTTC

d_call: .
j_call: TRBJ2-2
clone_size: .
v_call: TRBV7-8
cdr3_length: 16
cdr3_aa: CASSLGTGFFTGELFF
cdr3_nt: TGTGCCAGCAGCTTAGGTACAGGGTTTTTTACCGGGGAGCTGTTTTTT

d_call: TRBD1
j_call: TRBJ2-6
clone_size: .
v_call: TRBV3-1/TRBV3-2
cdr3_length: 18
cdr3_aa: CASSPGTGPMGGANVLTF
cdr3_nt: TGTGCCAGCAGCCCCGGGACAGGGCCAATGGGGGGGGCCAACGTCCTGACTTTC

d_call: .
j_call: TRBJ1-2
clone_size: .
v_call: TRBV6-2/TRBV6-3
cdr3_length: 11
cdr3_aa: CASSYRGGYTF
cdr3_nt: TGTGCCAGCAGTTACAGGGGTGGCTACACCTTC

d_call: .
j_call: TRBJ1-3
clone_size: .
v_call: TRBV6-5
cdr3_length: 13
cdr3_aa: CASSYSQGNTIYF
cdr3_nt: TGTGCCAGCAGTTACTCTCAAGGAAACACCATATATTTT

d_call: TRBD1
j_call: TRBJ2-1
clone_size: .
v_call: TRBV4-1
cdr3_length: 16
cdr3_aa: CASSPTAGQGAYEQFF
cdr3_nt: TGCGCCAGCAGCCCCACGGCGGGACAGGGGGCCTATGAGCAGTTCTTC

d_call: .
j_call: TRBJ2-3
clone_size: .
v_call: TRBV13
cdr3_length: 13
cdr3_aa: CASSPPGTDTQYF
cdr3_nt: TGTGCCAGCAGCCCACCGGGCACAGATACGCAGTATTTT

d_call: TRBD1
j_call: TRBJ2-3
clone_size: .
v_call: TRBV18
cdr3_length: 16
cdr3_aa: CASSVLQGAPTDTQYF
cdr3_nt: TGTGCCAGCTCAGTCCTTCAGGGGGCCCCCACAGATACGCAGTATTTT

d_call: .
j_call: TRBJ2-7
clone_size: .
v_call: TRBV5-1
cdr3_length: 15
cdr3_aa: CASSLDGQGLHEQYF
cdr3_nt: TGCGCCAGCAGCTTGGATGGCCAGGGGCTACACGAGCAGTACTTC

d_call: TRBD2
j_call: TRBJ2-7
clone_size: .
v_call: TRBV27
cdr3_length: 18
cdr3_aa: CASRGTVGSGPSSYEQYF
cdr3_nt: TGTGCCAGCAGAGGGACCGTGGGTAGCGGGCCGAGCTCCTACGAGCAGTACTTC

d_call: .
j_call: TRBJ2-5
clone_size: .
v_call: TRBV6-2/TRBV6-3
cdr3_length: 12
cdr3_aa: CASSPAPETQYF
cdr3_nt: TGTGCCAGCAGCCCGGCCCCTGAGACCCAGTACTTC

d_call: .
j_call: TRBJ1-5
clone_size: .
v_call: TRBV19
cdr3_length: 13
cdr3_aa: CASRGAVSQPQHF
cdr3_nt: TGTGCCAGTAGGGGGGCCGTCTCCCAGCCCCAGCATTTT

d_call: .
j_call: TRBJ1-5
clone_size: .
v_call: TRBV3-1/TRBV3-2
cdr3_length: 14
cdr3_aa: CASSRGTGNQPQHF
cdr3_nt: TGTGCCAGCAGCCGAGGGACTGGCAATCAGCCCCAGCATTTT

d_call: TRBD2
j_call: TRBJ2-2
clone_size: .
v_call: TRBV5-8
cdr3_length: 17
cdr3_aa: CASSLVFHGLAIGELFF
cdr3_nt: TGTGCCAGCAGCTTGGTTTTTCACGGACTAGCTATCGGGGAGCTGTTTTTT

d_call: .
j_call: TRBJ1-1
clone_size: .
v_call: TRBV5-1
cdr3_length: 16
cdr3_aa: CASSRSLAGRGSEAFF
cdr3_nt: TGCGCCAGCAGCCGGAGCCTAGCGGGGCGCGGGTCTGAAGCTTTCTTT

d_call: TRBD1
j_call: TRBJ2-7
clone_size: .
v_call: TRBV30
cdr3_length: 13
cdr3_aa: CAWSVGRGREQYF
cdr3_nt: TGTGCCTGGAGTGTAGGCAGGGGGCGCGAGCAGTACTTC

d_call: TRBD2
j_call: TRBJ2-2
clone_size: .
v_call: TRBV12-5
cdr3_length: 17
cdr3_aa: CASGLLTGTSYSGELFF
cdr3_nt: TGTGCTAGTGGTTTGTTGACCGGGACTAGCTATTCCGGGGAGCTGTTTTTT

d_call: TRBD1
j_call: TRBJ2-1
clone_size: .
v_call: TRBV4-1
cdr3_length: 17
cdr3_aa: CASSQENQGAAYNEQFF
cdr3_nt: TGCGCCAGCAGCCAAGAGAACCAGGGGGCGGCCTACAATGAGCAGTTCTTC

d_call: TRBD1
j_call: TRBJ1-1
clone_size: .
v_call: TRBV11-2
cdr3_length: 14
cdr3_aa: CASSLDRQGTEAFF
cdr3_nt: TGTGCCAGCAGCTTAGATAGACAGGGCACTGAAGCTTTCTTT

d_call: .
j_call: TRBJ1-1
clone_size: .
v_call: TRBV3-1/TRBV3-2
cdr3_length: 14
cdr3_aa: CASSQPGGGTEAFF
cdr3_nt: TGTGCCAGCAGCCAACCGGGGGGGGGCACTGAAGCTTTCTTT

d_call: TRBD1
j_call: TRBJ1-1
clone_size: .
v_call: TRBV30
cdr3_length: 22
cdr3_aa: CAWSGGFLRQGNPNPKNTEAFF
cdr3_nt: TGTGCCTGGAGTGGGGGCTTTTTGAGACAGGGCAACCCGAACCCGAAGAACACTGAAGCTTTCTTT

d_call: .
j_call: TRBJ2-3
clone_size: .
v_call: TRBV4-1
cdr3_length: 16
cdr3_aa: CASSGRLSRRTDTQYF
cdr3_nt: TGCGCCAGCAGCGGCCGACTGTCGCGTCGGACAGATACGCAGTATTTT

d_call: .
j_call: TRBJ1-6
clone_size: .
v_call: TRBV6-5
cdr3_length: 13
cdr3_aa: CASSYSAGSPLHF
cdr3_nt: TGTGCCAGCAGTTACTCGGCGGGTTCACCCCTCCACTTT

d_call: .
j_call: TRBJ1-6
clone_size: .
v_call: TRBV18
cdr3_length: 15
cdr3_aa: CASSPKWGDNSPLHF
cdr3_nt: TGTGCCAGCTCACCCAAGTGGGGGGATAATTCACCCCTCCACTTT

d_call: TRBD1
j_call: TRBJ2-7
clone_size: .
v_call: TRBV6-5
cdr3_length: 15
cdr3_aa: CASSPAGQGAGEQYF
cdr3_nt: TGTGCCAGCAGTCCGGCGGGACAGGGGGCGGGGGAGCAGTACTTC

d_call: .
j_call: TRBJ1-5
clone_size: .
v_call: TRBV30
cdr3_length: 13
cdr3_aa: CAWSTGSIQPQHF
cdr3_nt: TGTGCCTGGAGTACCGGGAGTATTCAGCCCCAGCATTTT

d_call: .
j_call: TRBJ2-5
clone_size: .
v_call: TRBV7-3
cdr3_length: 15
cdr3_aa: CASSQARGYQETQYF
cdr3_nt: TGTGCCAGCAGCCAGGCCCGGGGTTACCAAGAGACCCAGTACTTC

d_call: .
j_call: TRBJ1-1
clone_size: .
v_call: TRBV5-1
cdr3_length: 14
cdr3_aa: CASSSGTIYTEAFF
cdr3_nt: TGCGCCAGCAGCTCCGGGACAATATACACTGAAGCTTTCTTT

d_call: .
j_call: TRBJ2-3
clone_size: .
v_call: TRBV30
cdr3_length: 12
cdr3_aa: CASEKVPDTQYF
cdr3_nt: TGTGCATCGGAGAAGGTACCGGATACGCAGTATTTT

d_call: TRBD1
j_call: TRBJ1-6
clone_size: .
v_call: TRBV7-2
cdr3_length: 15
cdr3_aa: CASSERQGYNSPLHF
cdr3_nt: TGTGCCAGCAGCGAAAGACAGGGGTATAATTCACCCCTCCACTTT

d_call: .
j_call: TRBJ2-5
clone_size: once
v_call: TRBV24-1
cdr3_length: 16
cdr3_aa: CATSDPRLVHQETQYF
cdr3_nt: TGTGCCACCAGTGATCCCCGACTGGTCCACCAAGAGACCCAGTACTTC

d_call: .
j_call: TRBJ1-4
clone_size: .
v_call: TRBV28
cdr3_length: 13
cdr3_aa: CASSLLHNEKLFF
cdr3_nt: TGTGCCAGCAGTTTATTACATAATGAAAAACTGTTTTTT

d_call: .
j_call: TRBJ1-2
clone_size: .
v_call: TRBV7-9
cdr3_length: 15
cdr3_aa: CASSSGRGPSKGYTF
cdr3_nt: TGTGCCAGCAGCTCAGGGAGGGGCCCGTCGAAGGGCTACACCTTC

d_call: TRBD1
j_call: TRBJ2-3
clone_size: once
v_call: TRBV28
cdr3_length: 14
cdr3_aa: CASSLNRGTDTQYF
cdr3_nt: TGTGCCAGCAGTTTAAACAGGGGGACAGATACGCAGTATTTT

d_call: TRBD1
j_call: TRBJ1-6
clone_size: .
v_call: TRBV6-5
cdr3_length: 13
cdr3_aa: CASTGQGNSPLHF
cdr3_nt: TGTGCCAGCACCGGACAGGGGAATTCACCCCTCCACTTT

d_call: .
j_call: TRBJ1-1
clone_size: .
v_call: TRBV7-2
cdr3_length: 15
cdr3_aa: CASSFVGGAFTEAFF
cdr3_nt: TGTGCCAGCAGCTTTGTCGGGGGGGCTTTCACTGAAGCTTTCTTT

d_call: .
j_call: TRBJ1-1
clone_size: .
v_call: TRBV5-1
cdr3_length: 14
cdr3_aa: CASSANPGLLEAFF
cdr3_nt: TGCGCCAGCAGCGCCAATCCGGGACTCCTTGAAGCTTTCTTT

d_call: .
j_call: TRBJ1-5
clone_size: .
v_call: TRBV19
cdr3_length: 13
cdr3_aa: CASSRGSNQPQHF
cdr3_nt: TGTGCCAGTAGTAGGGGCAGTAATCAGCCCCAGCATTTT

d_call: TRBD1
j_call: TRBJ1-1
clone_size: .
v_call: TRBV10-3
cdr3_length: 13
cdr3_aa: CAISENRGTEAFF
cdr3_nt: TGTGCCATCAGTGAGAACAGGGGGACTGAAGCTTTCTTT

d_call: TRBD1
j_call: TRBJ2-7
clone_size: .
v_call: TRBV6-5
cdr3_length: 15
cdr3_aa: CASSYLPGQAYEQYF
cdr3_nt: TGTGCCAGCAGTTACCTTCCGGGACAGGCCTACGAGCAGTACTTC

d_call: TRBD2
j_call: TRBJ2-7
clone_size: .
v_call: TRBV4-1
cdr3_length: 19
cdr3_aa: CASSPAPGTSGSKSYEQYF
cdr3_nt: TGCGCCAGCAGCCCAGCCCCCGGGACTAGCGGGAGTAAATCCTACGAGCAGTACTTC

d_call: .
j_call: TRBJ2-7
clone_size: .
v_call: TRBV28
cdr3_length: 15
cdr3_aa: CASSLYRTSSYEQYF
cdr3_nt: TGTGCCAGCAGTTTATACAGGACAAGCTCCTACGAGCAGTACTTC

d_call: TRBD1
j_call: TRBJ2-7
clone_size: .
v_call: TRBV4-1
cdr3_length: 15
cdr3_aa: CASRPSRTGFYEQYF
cdr3_nt: TGCGCCAGCAGGCCTTCCCGGACAGGGTTCTACGAGCAGTACTTC

d_call: .
j_call: TRBJ1-5
clone_size: .
v_call: TRBV5-8
cdr3_length: 12
cdr3_aa: CASSTWNQPQHF
cdr3_nt: TGTGCCAGCAGCACTTGGAATCAGCCCCAGCATTTT

d_call: .
j_call: TRBJ1-5
clone_size: .
v_call: TRBV19
cdr3_length: 14
cdr3_aa: CASTGGIFNQPQHF
cdr3_nt: TGTGCCAGTACTGGGGGCATATTCAATCAGCCCCAGCATTTT

d_call: TRBD1
j_call: TRBJ2-7
clone_size: .
v_call: TRBV7-2
cdr3_length: 14
cdr3_aa: CASSSTITGAEQYF
cdr3_nt: TGTGCCAGCAGCTCAACTATAACAGGGGCCGAGCAGTACTTC

d_call: TRBD1
j_call: TRBJ1-4
clone_size: .
v_call: TRBV13
cdr3_length: 17
cdr3_aa: CASSFAGQGAGREKLFF
cdr3_nt: TGTGCCAGCAGCTTCGCTGGACAGGGGGCAGGAAGGGAAAAACTGTTTTTT

d_call: .
j_call: TRBJ1-4
clone_size: .
v_call: TRBV7-8
cdr3_length: 14
cdr3_aa: CASSRQATNEKLFF
cdr3_nt: TGTGCCAGCAGCCGACAGGCAACTAATGAAAAACTGTTTTTT

d_call: TRBD2
j_call: TRBJ2-1
clone_size: .
v_call: TRBV9
cdr3_length: 16
cdr3_aa: CASSGLTSGVNNEQFF
cdr3_nt: TGTGCCAGCAGCGGTCTGACTAGCGGAGTTAACAATGAGCAGTTCTTC

d_call: TRBD2
j_call: TRBJ2-5
clone_size: once
v_call: TRBV12-5
cdr3_length: 16
cdr3_aa: CASGWPGLAGLETQYF
cdr3_nt: TGTGCTAGTGGTTGGCCGGGACTAGCGGGATTAGAGACCCAGTACTTC

d_call: .
j_call: TRBJ1-1
clone_size: .
v_call: TRBV27
cdr3_length: 16
cdr3_aa: CASSFRAGRADTEAFF
cdr3_nt: TGTGCCAGCAGTTTCAGGGCAGGGAGGGCGGACACTGAAGCTTTCTTT

d_call: .
j_call: TRBJ1-2
clone_size: .
v_call: TRBV30
cdr3_length: 14
cdr3_aa: CAWSVGGGYGGYTF
cdr3_nt: TGTGCCTGGAGTGTAGGGGGGGGGTATGGAGGCTACACCTTC

d_call: .
j_call: TRBJ2-2
clone_size: .
v_call: TRBV3-1/TRBV3-2
cdr3_length: 15
cdr3_aa: CASSQEGGNTGELFF
cdr3_nt: TGTGCCAGCAGCCAAGAAGGGGGGAACACCGGGGAGCTGTTTTTT

d_call: .
j_call: TRBJ1-1
clone_size: few
v_call: TRBV27
cdr3_length: 14
cdr3_aa: CASSWRGPVAEAFF
cdr3_nt: TGTGCCAGCAGTTGGCGGGGGCCAGTGGCAGAAGCTTTCTTT

d_call: .
j_call: TRBJ2-7
clone_size: .
v_call: TRBV28
cdr3_length: 15
cdr3_aa: CASSLAKERTYEQYF
cdr3_nt: TGTGCCAGCAGTTTAGCAAAGGAGAGAACCTACGAGCAGTACTTC